A selection of T cell receptor beta chains follows, all from one sample in a study of PD-1 blockade in classical Hodgkin lymphoma. Using immunoSEQ multiplex PCR, the repertoire was profiled, and TCRdb retains in-frame clones only, with some absent. The sample lists roughly 60,000 clones, roughly nine tenths occurring once. The source material was peripheral blood mononuclear cells (PBMCs), sampled before the fourth cycle of nivolumab. These receptors came from a human donor with classical Hodgkin lymphoma. The conserved cysteine and the conserved F or W are not part of the CDR3 here. Not all rows give a size; the values are once, few, many and, for expanded clones, a class.

J: TRBJ2-1; size: once; V: TRBV4-2; CDR3: ASSQDRVGGIYNEQF
J: TRBJ2-3; size: -; V: TRBV2; CDR3: ASSEGGPTDTQY
J: TRBJ1-2; size: -; V: TRBV9; CDR3: ASSGGEGSYGYT
J: TRBJ2-6; size: once; V: TRBV2; CDR3: ASSTSTGQGAVVSGANVLT
J: TRBJ2-7; size: -; V: TRBV5-1; CDR3: ASSLGSRDGSYEQY
J: TRBJ2-1; size: -; V: TRBV4-1; CDR3: ASSQNGGTSGYNEQF
J: TRBJ2-5; size: -; V: TRBV14; CDR3: ASSPGESGSSETQY
J: TRBJ2-7; size: -; V: TRBV27; CDR3: TTGFSGKWSEQY
J: TRBJ2-7; size: -; V: TRBV7-9; CDR3: ASSPALATGIYEQY
J: TRBJ2-7; size: -; V: TRBV14; CDR3: ASSQDSLRRQY
J: TRBJ1-1; size: -; V: TRBV19; CDR3: ASSIILWDGAF
J: TRBJ2-7; size: -; V: TRBV6-1; CDR3: ASSERVGSELY
J: TRBJ2-7; size: -; V: TRBV19; CDR3: ASSIGSLAGAYEQY
J: TRBJ2-3; size: -; V: TRBV7-2; CDR3: ASSLGLSTDTQY
J: TRBJ1-3; size: -; V: TRBV5-4; CDR3: ASSLGSGSGNTIY
J: TRBJ2-7; size: -; V: TRBV6-5; CDR3: ASSYSSWYRSYEQY
J: TRBJ2-1; size: -; V: TRBV14; CDR3: ASSQAPGGTYNEQF
J: TRBJ1-5; size: -; V: TRBV2; CDR3: ASSDARAGQPQH
J: TRBJ2-7; size: -; V: TRBV28; CDR3: ASTRGAEYEQY